This T cell receptor beta chain emerged from a study of T-cell memory formation after mild COVID-19. Remarks on this clonotype: The antigen is not known.

CDR1 DFQATT and CDR2 SNEGSKA come from the germline V gene (reference sequence). The CDR3 is made up of 13 amino acids. Trimming at V came to 0 bases and at J to 4 bases, leaving 3 bases not matched to a gene. One entry per CDR3 protein results from TCRdb running MiXCR on the 5' RACE reads. The sample consists of hundreds of thousands of distinct CDR3 sequences, 20% to 25% of them appearing once. Study-wide points: Specificity for SARS-CoV-2 was not confirmed among the second-wave clones peaking on day 37.

This TCR was recovered from a man aged 18 to 35 who had mild COVID-19 (a few samples of this study predate the infection). Cell type and time point are not known. The sample comprised PBMCs or a T cell subset sorted from them (not recorded which). The chain uses TRBV20-1 and TRBJ2-7; 7 positions agree with TRBD2. CDR3 nucleotide sequence: TGCAGTGCTAGAGATGCGGGGGAGTACGAGCAGTACTTC. The encoded protein is CSARDAGEYEQYF.